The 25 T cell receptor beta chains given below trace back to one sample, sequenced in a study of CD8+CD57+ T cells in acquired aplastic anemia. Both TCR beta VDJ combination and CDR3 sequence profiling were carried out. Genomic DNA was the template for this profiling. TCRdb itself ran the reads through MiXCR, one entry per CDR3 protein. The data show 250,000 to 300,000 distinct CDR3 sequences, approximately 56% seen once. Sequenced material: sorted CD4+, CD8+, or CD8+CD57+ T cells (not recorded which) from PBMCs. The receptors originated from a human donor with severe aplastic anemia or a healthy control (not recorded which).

The CDR3 coding sequence is TGTGCCACCAGTGACCTACAGGGATCTGGGGCCAACGTCCTGACTTTC. This encodes CATSDLQGSGANVLTF. The chain couples TRBV24-1 to TRBJ2-6; D perhaps matches TRBD1 (6 bases). This CDR3 has 16 residues. Between the trimmed V and J ends, which lost 4 bases and 1 base, there was a span of 10 bases. Germline CDR1 is KGHDR and CDR2 is SFDVKD.

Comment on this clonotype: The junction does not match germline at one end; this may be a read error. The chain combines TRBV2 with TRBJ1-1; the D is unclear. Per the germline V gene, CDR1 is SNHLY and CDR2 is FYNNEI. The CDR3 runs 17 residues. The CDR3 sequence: CASSGFRRVGVNTEAFF. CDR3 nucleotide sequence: TGTGCCAGCAGTGGGTTTCGACGTGTAGGAGTCAACACTGAAGCTTTCTTC.

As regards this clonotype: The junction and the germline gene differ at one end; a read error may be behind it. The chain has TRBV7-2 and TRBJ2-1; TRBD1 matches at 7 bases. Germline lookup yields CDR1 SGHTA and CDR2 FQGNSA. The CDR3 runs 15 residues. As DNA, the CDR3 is TGTGCCGGCAGGCCCGGGACAGTCTCCTACAATGAGCAGTTCTTC. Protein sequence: CAGRPGTVSYNEQFF.

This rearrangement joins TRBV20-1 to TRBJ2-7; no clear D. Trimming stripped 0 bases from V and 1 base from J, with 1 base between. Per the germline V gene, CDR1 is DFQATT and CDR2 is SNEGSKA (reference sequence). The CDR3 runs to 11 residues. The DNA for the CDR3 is TGCAGTGCTAGAGAGTCCTACGAGCAGTACTTC. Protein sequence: CSARESYEQYF.

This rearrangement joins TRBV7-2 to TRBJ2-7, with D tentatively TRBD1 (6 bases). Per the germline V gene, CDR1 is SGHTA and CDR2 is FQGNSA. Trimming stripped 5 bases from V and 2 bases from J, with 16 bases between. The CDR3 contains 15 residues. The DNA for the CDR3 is TGTGCCAGCAGCGTAGGGTACAGGGATCCCTACGAGCAGTACTTC. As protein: CASSVGYRDPYEQYF.

The CDR3 protein is CASSSSGGMNTGELFF. The CDR3, as DNA: TGTGCCAGCAGCTCGTCAGGGGGCATGAACACCGGGGAGCTGTTTTTT. V gene TRBV7-2 combines with J gene TRBJ2-2; TRBD1 matches at 8 bases. The CDR3 is 16 residues long. The V gene's germline CDR1 is SGHTA and CDR2 FQGNSA. Trimming cost V 4 bases and J 1 base; bases outside gene matches: 5.

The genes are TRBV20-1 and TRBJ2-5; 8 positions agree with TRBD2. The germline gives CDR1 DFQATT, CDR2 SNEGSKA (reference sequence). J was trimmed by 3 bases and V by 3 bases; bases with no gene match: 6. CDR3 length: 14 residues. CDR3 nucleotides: TGCAGTGCTAGGCCAGCGGGAGCTAAAGAGACCCAGTACTTC. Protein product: CSARPAGAKETQYF.

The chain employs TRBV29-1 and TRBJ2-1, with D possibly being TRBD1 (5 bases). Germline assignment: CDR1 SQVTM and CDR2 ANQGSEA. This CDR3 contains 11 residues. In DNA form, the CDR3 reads TGCAGTGCAGGGAATCACGGTGAGCAGTTCTTC. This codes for CSAGNHGEQFF.

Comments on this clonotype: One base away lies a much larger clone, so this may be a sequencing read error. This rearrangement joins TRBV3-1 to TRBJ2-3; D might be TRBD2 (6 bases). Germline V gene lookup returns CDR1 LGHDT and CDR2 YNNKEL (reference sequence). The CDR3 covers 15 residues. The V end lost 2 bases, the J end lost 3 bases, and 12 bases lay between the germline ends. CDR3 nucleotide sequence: TGTGCCAGCAGCCAACCGGGACGGGGGACAGATACGCAGTATTTT. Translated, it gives CASSQPGRGTDTQYF.

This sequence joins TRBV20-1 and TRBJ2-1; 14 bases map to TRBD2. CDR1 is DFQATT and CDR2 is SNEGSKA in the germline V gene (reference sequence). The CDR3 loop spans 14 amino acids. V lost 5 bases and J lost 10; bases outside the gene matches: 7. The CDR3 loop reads CSASTSGGEEEQFF. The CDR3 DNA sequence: TGCAGTGCTTCGACTAGCGGGGGGGAGGAGGAGCAGTTCTTC.

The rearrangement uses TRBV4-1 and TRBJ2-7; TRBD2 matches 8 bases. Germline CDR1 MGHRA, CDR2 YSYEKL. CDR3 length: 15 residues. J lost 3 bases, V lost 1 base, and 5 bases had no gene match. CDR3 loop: CASSQVGAGDYEQYF. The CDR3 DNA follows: TGCGCCAGCAGCCAAGTAGGAGCGGGGGACTACGAGCAGTACTTC.

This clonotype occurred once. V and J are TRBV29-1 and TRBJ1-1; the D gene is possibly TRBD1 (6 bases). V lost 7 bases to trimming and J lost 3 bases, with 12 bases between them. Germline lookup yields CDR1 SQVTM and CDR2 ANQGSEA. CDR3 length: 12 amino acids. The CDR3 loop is CSDREGYTEAFF. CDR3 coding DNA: TGCAGCGACAGGGAGGGGTACACTGAAGCTTTCTTT.

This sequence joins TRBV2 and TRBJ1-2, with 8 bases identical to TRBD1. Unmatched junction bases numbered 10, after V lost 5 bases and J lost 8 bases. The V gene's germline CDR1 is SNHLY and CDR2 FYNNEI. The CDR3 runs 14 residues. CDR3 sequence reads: CASSIRQGTSGYTF. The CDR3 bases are TGTGCCAGCAGTATACGACAGGGGACTAGCGGCTACACCTTC.

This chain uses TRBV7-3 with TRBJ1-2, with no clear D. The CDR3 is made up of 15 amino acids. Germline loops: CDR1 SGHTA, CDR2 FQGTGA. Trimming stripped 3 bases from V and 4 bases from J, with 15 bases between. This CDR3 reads CASSFTGSASYGYTF. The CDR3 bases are TGTGCCAGCAGCTTCACCGGGTCGGCGAGCTATGGCTACACCTTC.

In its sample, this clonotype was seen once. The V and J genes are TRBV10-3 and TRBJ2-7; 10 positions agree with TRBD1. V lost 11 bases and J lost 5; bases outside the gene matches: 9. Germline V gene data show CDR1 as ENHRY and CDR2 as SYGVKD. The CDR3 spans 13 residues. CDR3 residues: CASRGQGIHEQYF. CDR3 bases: TGTGCCTCCCGGGGACAGGGGATCCACGAGCAGTACTTC.

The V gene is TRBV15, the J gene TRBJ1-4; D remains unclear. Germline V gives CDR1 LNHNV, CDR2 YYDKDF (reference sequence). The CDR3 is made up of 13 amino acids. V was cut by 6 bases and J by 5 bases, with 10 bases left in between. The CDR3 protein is CATRVGLNEKLFF. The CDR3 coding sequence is TGTGCCACCAGGGTGGGGTTGAATGAAAAACTGTTTTTT.

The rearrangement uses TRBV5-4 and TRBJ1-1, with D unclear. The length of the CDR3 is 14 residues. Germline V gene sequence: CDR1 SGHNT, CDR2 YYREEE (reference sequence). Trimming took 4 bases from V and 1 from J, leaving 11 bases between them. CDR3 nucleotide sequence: TGTGCCAGCAGCCAAGCTCTGGAGAACACTGAAGCTTTCTTT. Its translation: CASSQALENTEAFF.

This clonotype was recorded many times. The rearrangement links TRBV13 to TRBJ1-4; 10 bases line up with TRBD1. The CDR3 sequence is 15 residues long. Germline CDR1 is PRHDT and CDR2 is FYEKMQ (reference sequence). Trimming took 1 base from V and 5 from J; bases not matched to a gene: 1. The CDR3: CASSLAGQGNEKLFF. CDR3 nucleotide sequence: TGTGCCAGCAGCTTAGCGGGACAGGGGAATGAAAAACTGTTTTTT.

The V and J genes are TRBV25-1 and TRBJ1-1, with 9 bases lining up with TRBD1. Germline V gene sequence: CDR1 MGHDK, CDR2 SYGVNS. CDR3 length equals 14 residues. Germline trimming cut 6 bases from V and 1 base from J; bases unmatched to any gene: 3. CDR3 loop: CASRGDRENTEAFF. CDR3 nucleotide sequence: TGTGCCAGCAGAGGGGACAGGGAGAACACTGAAGCTTTCTTT.

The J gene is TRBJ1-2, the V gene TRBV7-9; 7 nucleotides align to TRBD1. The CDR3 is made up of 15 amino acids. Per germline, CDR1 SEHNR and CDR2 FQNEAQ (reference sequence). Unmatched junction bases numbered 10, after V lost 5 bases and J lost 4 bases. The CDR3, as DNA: TGTGCCAGCAGCCCTATAGACAGGGCCGGCTATGGCTACACCTTC. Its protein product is CASSPIDRAGYGYTF.

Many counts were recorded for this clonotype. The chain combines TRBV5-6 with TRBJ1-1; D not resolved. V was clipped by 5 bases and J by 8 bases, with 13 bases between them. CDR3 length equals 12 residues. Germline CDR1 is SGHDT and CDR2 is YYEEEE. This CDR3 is CASRGGPGEAFF. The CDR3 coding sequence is TGTGCCAGCAGGGGCGGACCGGGAGAAGCTTTCTTT.

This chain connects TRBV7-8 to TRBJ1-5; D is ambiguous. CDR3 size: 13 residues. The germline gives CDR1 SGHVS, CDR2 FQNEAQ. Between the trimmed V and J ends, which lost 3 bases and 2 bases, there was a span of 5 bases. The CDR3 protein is CASSLGCNQPQHF. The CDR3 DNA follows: TGTGCCAGCAGCTTGGGGTGCAATCAGCCCCAGCATTTT.

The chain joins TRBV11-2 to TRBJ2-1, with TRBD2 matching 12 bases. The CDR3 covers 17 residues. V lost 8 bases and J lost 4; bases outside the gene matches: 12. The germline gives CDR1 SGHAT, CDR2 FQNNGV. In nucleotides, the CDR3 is TGTGCCAGCGCGGGGGTGGGACTAGCGGGCCATTACAATGAGCAGTTCTTC. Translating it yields CASAGVGLAGHYNEQFF.

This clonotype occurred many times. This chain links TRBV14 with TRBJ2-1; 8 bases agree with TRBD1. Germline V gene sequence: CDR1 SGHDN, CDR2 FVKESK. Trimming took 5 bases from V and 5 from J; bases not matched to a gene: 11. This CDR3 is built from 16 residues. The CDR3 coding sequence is TGTGCCAGCAGCTTCGACAGGGGTCGAATACACAATGAGCAGTTCTTC. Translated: CASSFDRGRIHNEQFF. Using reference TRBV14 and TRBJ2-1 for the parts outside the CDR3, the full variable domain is EAGVTQFPSHSVIEKGQTVTLRCDPISGHDNLYWYRRVMGKEIKFLLHFVKESKQDESGMPNNRFLAERTGGTYSTLKVQPAELEDSGVYFCASSFDRGRIHNEQFFGPGTRLTVL.

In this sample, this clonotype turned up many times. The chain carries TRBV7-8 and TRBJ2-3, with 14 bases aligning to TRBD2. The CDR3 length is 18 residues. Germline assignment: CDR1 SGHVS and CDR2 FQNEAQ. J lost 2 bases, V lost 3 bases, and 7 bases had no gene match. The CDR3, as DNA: TGTGCCAGCAGCTTTCAAGGACTAGCGGGGGGATTCACAGATACGCAGTATTTT. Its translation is CASSFQGLAGGFTDTQYF.